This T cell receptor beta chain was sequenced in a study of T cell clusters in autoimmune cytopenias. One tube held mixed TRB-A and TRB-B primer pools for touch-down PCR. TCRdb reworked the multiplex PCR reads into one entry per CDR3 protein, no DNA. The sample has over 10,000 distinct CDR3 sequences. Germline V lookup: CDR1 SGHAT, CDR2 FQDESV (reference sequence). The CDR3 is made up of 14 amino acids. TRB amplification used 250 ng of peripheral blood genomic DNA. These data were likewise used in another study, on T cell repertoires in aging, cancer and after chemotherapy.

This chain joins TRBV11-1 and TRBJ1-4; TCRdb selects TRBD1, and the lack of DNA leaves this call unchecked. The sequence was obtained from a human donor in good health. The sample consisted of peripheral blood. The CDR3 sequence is CASSIVNGGEKLFF.